This T cell receptor (beta chain) stems from a study of blood T cell repertoires in COVID-19. Study context: Sample material is recorded as cDNA or gDNA derived from T cells, B-cell-depleted T cells, or PBMCs.

Germline V CDR1 and CDR2: KGHDR, SFDVKD. J gave up 3 bases and V 5 bases, and 9 bases lay outside the gene matches. This CDR3 contains 16 residues. The data were produced by immunoSEQ multiplex PCR, yet TCRdb's version contains in-frame clones alone and is incomplete. The sample contains tens of thousands of clones, 80% to 90% of which appear only once. What was sequenced was peripheral blood. This clonotype was obtained from a man aged 50 or older with acute or convalescent COVID-19. The chain is built from TRBV24-1 and TRBJ2-1, with TRBD1 identical over 7 bases. CDR3 amino acids: CATSGSNRGVYNEQFF. Here the CDR3 DNA reads TGTGCCACCAGTGGTTCAAACAGGGGAGTCTACAATGAGCAGTTCTTC.